The 22 T cell receptor beta chains below all came from one sample that was sequenced in a study of T-cell memory formation after mild COVID-19. TCRdb passed the 5' RACE reads through MiXCR, listing each CDR3 protein once. The top ten clones hold roughly 2.4% of a sample with about 190,000 distinct CDR3 sequences, roughly 18% of them seen once. Sequencing was performed on PBMCs or a T cell subset sorted from them (not recorded which). The receptors here all came from an adult woman who had mild COVID-19 (a few samples of this study predate the infection). Cell type and time point are not known.

The chain uses TRBV7-2 and TRBJ2-7; TRBD2 might be the D (6 bases). The ends were cut back, 5 bases at V and 6 bases at J, with 11 bases in the middle. The CDR3 is 12 residues long. Germline V lookup: CDR1 SGHTA, CDR2 FQGNSA. CDR3 nucleotides: TGTGCCAGCAGCCCCTCGGGAGTCGAGCAGTACTTC. Translated, it gives CASSPSGVEQYF.

The table lists this clonotype with a few counts. V gene TRBV7-2 combines with J gene TRBJ2-2; 10 bases match TRBD1. Per germline, CDR1 SGHTA and CDR2 FQGNSA. The J segment lost 6 bases and the V segment lost 5 bases, leaving 15 bases of the junction unmatched. The CDR3 runs 18 residues. The CDR3 bases are TGTGCCAGCAGCCTCATATCCGGAGGACAGGGGGAATCCGGGGAGCTGTTTTTT. Its protein is CASSLISGGQGESGELFF.

This chain joins TRBV25-1 and TRBJ2-5, with TRBD2 matching over 11 bases. Trimming cost V 1 base and J 5 bases; bases outside gene matches: 3. From germline, CDR1 is MGHDK and CDR2 SYGVNS. This CDR3 spans 15 amino acids. CDR3 nucleotides: TGTGCCAGCAGTGAATCTAGCGGGGGGATCGAGACCCAGTACTTC. It yields the protein CASSESSGGIETQYF.

This clonotype was counted only a few times. V gene TRBV6-1 combines with J gene TRBJ1-5; no definite D call. V lost 3 bases and J 7 bases, leaving 16 bases between the germline ends. The germline V gene has CDR1 MNHNS and CDR2 SASEGT. This CDR3 has 15 amino acids. As DNA, the CDR3 is TGTGCCAGCAGTGATCGGGGAAGTGTTGGACAGCCCCAGCATTTT. Translated: CASSDRGSVGQPQHF.

The genes are TRBV20-1 and TRBJ2-7; D unclear. The V end was cut by 5 bases, the J end by 7 bases, with 15 bases between. The CDR3 loop spans 12 amino acids. Germline lookup yields CDR1 DFQATT and CDR2 SNEGSKA (reference sequence). The CDR3 spells CSARPGVKEQYF. DNA of the CDR3: TGCAGTGCTCGACCGGGCGTGAAGGAGCAGTACTTC.

The chain couples TRBV4-2 to TRBJ2-7; no clear D. V shed 1 base and J shed 3 bases, with 7 bases lying between them. Germline V CDR1 and CDR2: LGHNA, YNFKEQ. The CDR3 covers 13 residues. CDR3 nucleotides: TGTGCCAGCAGCCAAGGTGGGGACTACGAGCAGTACTTC. As protein: CASSQGGDYEQYF.

This clonotype was detected only a few times. V and J are TRBV7-2 and TRBJ1-1; D is possibly TRBD1 (6 bases). The CDR3 length is 12 residues. Trimming left V 2 bases short and J 9 bases short, with 10 bases between. Looked up from germline, CDR1 is SGHTA and CDR2 is FQGNSA. The DNA of the CDR3 is TGTGCCAGCAGCTTAAGGACAGCCCAAGCTTTCTTT. It translates to CASSLRTAQAFF.

This chain connects TRBV6-2 or TRBV6-3 to TRBJ2-3, with D unclear. Germline V gene sequence: CDR1 MNHEY, CDR2 SVGEGT. V was shortened by 8 bases and J by 0 bases, with 9 bases between the two germline ends. The CDR3 runs 13 residues. The DNA of the CDR3 is TGTGCCAGCGGGGTTCCTAGCACAGATACGCAGTATTTT. Its protein is CASGVPSTDTQYF.

The rearrangement joins TRBV12-3 or TRBV12-4 to TRBJ2-2; D gene uncertain. The CDR3 totals 12 residues. The V and J ends lost 5 bases and 3 bases respectively, with 4 bases between them. The CDR3 nucleotides are TGTGCCAGCAGTAGCCACACCGGGGAGCTGTTTTTT. Translating it yields CASSSHTGELFF.

The gene calls are TRBV7-2 and TRBJ1-1; a possible D gene is TRBD1 (5 bases). CDR3 length equals 14 residues. Germline values: CDR1 SGHTA, CDR2 FQGNSA. The V and J ends lost 3 bases and 0 bases respectively, with 8 bases between them. The CDR3 nucleotides are TGTGCCAGCAGCTTCTCGGGGGTGAACACTGAAGCTTTCTTT. Translating it yields CASSFSGVNTEAFF.

This chain joins TRBV9 and TRBJ2-5; D gene uncertain. Germline CDR1 and CDR2: SGDLS and YYNGEE. The length of the CDR3 is 14 residues. V was pared by 0 bases and J by 2 bases, with 8 bases between. The CDR3 here is CASSVAEVQETQYF. DNA for the CDR3: TGTGCCAGCAGCGTAGCAGAGGTACAAGAGACCCAGTACTTC.

A few counts support this clonotype. The J gene is TRBJ2-3, the V gene TRBV11-3, with D possibly TRBD2 on 6 matching bases. This CDR3 is 14 amino acids long. Trimming left V 5 bases short and J 0 bases short, with 9 bases between. The germline CDR1 and CDR2 sequences are SGHNT and YENEEA. CDR3 region: CASSRGTSTDTQYF. CDR3 bases: TGTGCCAGCAGCCGCGGGACTAGCACAGATACGCAGTATTTT.

The sample holds a few counts of this clonotype. V usage is TRBV7-2 and J usage is TRBJ2-3; 7 bases are a match to TRBD2. With V trimmed by 7 bases and J by 0 bases, 19 bases remained unmatched. The V gene's germline CDR1 is SGHTA and CDR2 FQGNSA. The CDR3 contains 19 residues. Here the CDR3 reads CASTPRLGGGLPSTDTQYF. The CDR3 DNA reads as TGTGCCAGCACCCCCCGGTTGGGGGGGGGTCTTCCTAGCACAGATACGCAGTATTTT.

In this sample, this clonotype turned up a few times. CDR3 bases: TGTGCCAGCAGTGAAGAGCAGGGGGCACCCCTCCACTTT. This gives the protein CASSEEQGAPLHF. The chain uses TRBV6-1 and TRBJ1-6; TRBD1 aligns across 7 bases. The CDR3 is made up of 13 amino acids. The V segment lost 1 base and the J segment 11 bases; nucleotides outside the gene matches: 2. Germline V gene lookup returns CDR1 MNHNS and CDR2 SASEGT.

DNA of the CDR3: TGTGCCAGCAGTGTTTACTCTCACCGGGAGTATAGCAATCAGCCCCAGCATTTT. Translated, it gives CASSVYSHREYSNQPQHF. The V gene is TRBV6-1, the J gene TRBJ1-5; no clear D. This CDR3 is built from 18 residues. Trimming stripped 4 bases from V and 0 bases from J, with 19 bases between. Germline V gene lookup returns CDR1 MNHNS and CDR2 SASEGT.

This clonotype was counted a few times. This chain connects TRBV5-1 to TRBJ2-7; 12 bases fit TRBD1. This CDR3 comprises 13 residues. V dropped 5 bases and J dropped 5; count of bases not matched to a gene: 2. CDR1 SGHRS and CDR2 YFSETQ come from the germline V gene. For the CDR3, the DNA is TGCGCCAGCAGGGGACAGGGGGCCCACGAGCAGTACTTC. Amino acids: CASRGQGAHEQYF. Using reference TRBV5-1 and TRBJ2-7 for the parts outside the CDR3, the full variable domain is KAGVTQTPRYLIKTRGQQVTLSCSPISGHRSVSWYQQTPGQGLQFLFEYFSETQRNKGNFPGRFSGRQFSNSRSEMNVSTLELGDSALYLCASRGQGAHEQYFGPGTRLTVT.

The table lists this clonotype with a few counts. The chain is built from TRBV20-1 and TRBJ2-3; 10 bases match TRBD2. Germline V gene sequence: CDR1 DFQATT, CDR2 SNEGSKA (reference sequence). V trimming: 0 bases; J trimming: 1 base; junction bases outside the gene matches: 7. There are 17 residues in the CDR3. The DNA for the CDR3 is TGCAGTGCTAGAGATTCTAGCGGGGGATGGGGCACAGATACGCAGTATTTT. It encodes CSARDSSGGWGTDTQYF.

The chain couples TRBV11-2 to TRBJ2-5, with D possibly matching TRBD2 (6 bases). V was clipped by 1 base and J by 4 bases, with 16 bases between them. This CDR3 spans 16 amino acids. Germline CDR1 reads SGHAT; CDR2 reads FQNNGV. CDR3 residues: CASSLVRQLGGETQYF. In DNA, the CDR3 is TGTGCCAGCAGCTTAGTACGGCAGCTCGGGGGAGAGACCCAGTACTTC.

The chain recombines TRBV5-1 with TRBJ2-4, with D tentatively TRBD1 (5 bases). The CDR3 sequence is 15 residues long. Germline-derived CDR1 and CDR2 are SGHRS and YFSETQ. V shed 3 bases and J shed 0 bases, with 10 bases lying between them. The CDR3 loop is CASSSTQVAKNIQYF. The CDR3 DNA sequence: TGCGCCAGCAGCTCGACACAGGTAGCCAAAAACATTCAGTACTTC.

The rearrangement uses TRBV29-1 and TRBJ1-2; 9 bases agree with TRBD1. The CDR3 has 15 amino acids. Germline CDR1 and CDR2: SQVTM and ANQGSEA. The junction had 7 bases not matched to a gene; V was cut back by 3 bases and J by 2 bases. DNA of the CDR3: TGCAGCGTTGAGGGGGACAGGGAAAGCAACTATGGCTACACCTTC. This gives the protein CSVEGDRESNYGYTF.

The genes are TRBV5-1 and TRBJ2-2, with D possibly matching TRBD1 (6 bases). The CDR3 totals 15 residues. V was pared by 8 bases and J by 7 bases, with 21 bases between. Germline values: CDR1 SGHRS, CDR2 YFSETQ. Here the CDR3 reads CASIAVAGAGGELFF. The DNA of the CDR3 is TGCGCCAGTATAGCCGTGGCAGGGGCCGGCGGGGAGCTGTTTTTT.

At least ten counts were recorded for this clonotype. This chain joins TRBV6-2 or TRBV6-3 and TRBJ2-2; no definite D call. V shed 2 bases and J shed 5 bases, with 12 bases lying between them. CDR3 size: 15 residues. The germline V gene encodes CDR1 MNHEY and CDR2 SVGEGT. The CDR3 is CASSYDSRNTGELFF. The CDR3 DNA sequence: TGTGCCAGCAGTTACGATTCACGGAATACCGGGGAGCTGTTTTTT.